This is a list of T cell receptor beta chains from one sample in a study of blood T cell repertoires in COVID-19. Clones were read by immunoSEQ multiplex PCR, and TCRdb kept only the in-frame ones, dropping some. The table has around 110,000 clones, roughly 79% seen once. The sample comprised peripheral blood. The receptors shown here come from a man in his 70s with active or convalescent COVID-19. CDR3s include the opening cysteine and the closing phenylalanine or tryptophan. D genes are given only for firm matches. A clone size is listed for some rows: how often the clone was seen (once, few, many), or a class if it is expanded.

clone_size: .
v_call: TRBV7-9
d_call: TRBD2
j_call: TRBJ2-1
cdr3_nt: TGTGCCAGCAGCCCGCAAGGACTAGCGGGGTTTCTGTTCTTC
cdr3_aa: CASSPQGLAGFLFF

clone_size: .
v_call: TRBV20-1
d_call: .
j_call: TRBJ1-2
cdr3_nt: TGCAGCGGGCGGGCTAACTATGGCTACACCTTC
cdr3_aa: CSGRANYGYTF

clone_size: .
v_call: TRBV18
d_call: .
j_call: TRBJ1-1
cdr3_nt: TGTGCCAGCTCACCACGGCAGGGTCCGGACACTGAAGCTTTCTTT
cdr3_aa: CASSPRQGPDTEAFF

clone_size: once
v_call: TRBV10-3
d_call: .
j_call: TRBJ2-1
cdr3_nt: TGTGCCATCAGTACAGGGTCCGATGAGCAGTTCTTC
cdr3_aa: CAISTGSDEQFF

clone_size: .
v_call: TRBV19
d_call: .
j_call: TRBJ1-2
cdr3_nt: TGTGCCAGTAGTAAAAACAGGATGGATGGCTACACCTTC
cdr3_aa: CASSKNRMDGYTF

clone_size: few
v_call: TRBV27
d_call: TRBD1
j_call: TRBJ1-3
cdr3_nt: TGTGCCAGCAGTCTGACAGGGGTGTCGGGAAACACCATATATTTT
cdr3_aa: CASSLTGVSGNTIYF

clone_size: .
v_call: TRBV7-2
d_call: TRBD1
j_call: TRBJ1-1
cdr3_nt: TGTGCCAGCAGACAGGGGCGAAACACTGAAGCTTTCTTT
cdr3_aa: CASRQGRNTEAFF

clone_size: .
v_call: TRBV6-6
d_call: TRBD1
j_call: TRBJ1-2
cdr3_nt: TGTGCCAGCAGTTCCGGTGGGACAGGGCGTGTGGGCTACACCTTC
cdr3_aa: CASSSGGTGRVGYTF

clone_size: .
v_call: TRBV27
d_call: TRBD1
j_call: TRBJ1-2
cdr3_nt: TGTGCCAGCAGTCCACAGGGGGCGCCTAATGGCTACACCTTC
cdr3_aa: CASSPQGAPNGYTF

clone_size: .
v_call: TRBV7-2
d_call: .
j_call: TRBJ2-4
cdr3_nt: TGTGCCAGCAGCTTAGCGGGGGCGTCCAGTTCCATTCAGTACTTC
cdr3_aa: CASSLAGASSSIQYF

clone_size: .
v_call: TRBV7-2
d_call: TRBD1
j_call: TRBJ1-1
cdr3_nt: TGTGCCAGCAGCTTAGTCGCGACAGGGTGGGCTTTCTTT
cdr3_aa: CASSLVATGWAFF

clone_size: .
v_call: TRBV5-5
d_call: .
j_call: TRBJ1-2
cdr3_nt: TGTGCCAGCAGCGCGGACAGCTATGGCTACACCTTC
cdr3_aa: CASSADSYGYTF

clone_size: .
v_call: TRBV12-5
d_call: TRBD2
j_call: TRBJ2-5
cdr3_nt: TGTGCTAGTGGTTTGGGGACTAGCGCGACGTACGGTCAAGAGACCCAGTACTTC
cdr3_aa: CASGLGTSATYGQETQYF

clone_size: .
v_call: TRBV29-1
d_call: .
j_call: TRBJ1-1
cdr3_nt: TGCAGCGTTTCCACAGGGCCGAACACTGAAGCTTTCTTT
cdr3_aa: CSVSTGPNTEAFF

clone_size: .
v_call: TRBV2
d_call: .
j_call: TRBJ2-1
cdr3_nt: TGTGCCAGCAGTGCGGGAAGTTACAATGAGCAGTTCTTC
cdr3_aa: CASSAGSYNEQFF

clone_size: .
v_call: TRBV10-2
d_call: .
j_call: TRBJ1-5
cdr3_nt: TGCGCCAGCAAAGCAGGCGTCAATCAGCCCCAGCATTTT
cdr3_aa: CASKAGVNQPQHF

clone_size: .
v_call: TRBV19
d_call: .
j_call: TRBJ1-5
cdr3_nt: TGTGCCAGTAGTTGGAGAAATCAGCCCCAGCATTTT
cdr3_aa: CASSWRNQPQHF

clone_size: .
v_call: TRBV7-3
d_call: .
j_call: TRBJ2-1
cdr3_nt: TGTGCCAGCAGCTTAGGGACTCTGAGCTCCTACAATGAGCAGTTCTTC
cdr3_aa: CASSLGTLSSYNEQFF

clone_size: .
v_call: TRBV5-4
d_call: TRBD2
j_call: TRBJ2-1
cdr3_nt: TGTGCCAGCAGCTTGGACGGACTAGCGGGAGACTTCGACAATGAGCAGTTCTTC
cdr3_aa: CASSLDGLAGDFDNEQFF

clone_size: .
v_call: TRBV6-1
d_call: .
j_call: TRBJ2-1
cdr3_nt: TGTGCCAGCAGTGGGTTCCGGGGGACAGTTAACAATGAGCAGTTCTTC
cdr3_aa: CASSGFRGTVNNEQFF

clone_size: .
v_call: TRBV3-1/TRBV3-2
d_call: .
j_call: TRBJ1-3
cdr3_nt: TGTGCCAGCAGCCGGCAGATCCCCTCTGGAAACACCATATATTTT
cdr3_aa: CASSRQIPSGNTIYF

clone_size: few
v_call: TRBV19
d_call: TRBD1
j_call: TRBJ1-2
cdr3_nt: TGTGCCAGTAGTATAGGACAGGGTAGGGGCTACACCTTC
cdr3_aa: CASSIGQGRGYTF

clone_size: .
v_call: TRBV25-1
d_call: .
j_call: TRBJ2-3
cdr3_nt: TGTGCCAGCAGTTCCCAGGGGTTTGATACGCAGTATTTT
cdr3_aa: CASSSQGFDTQYF

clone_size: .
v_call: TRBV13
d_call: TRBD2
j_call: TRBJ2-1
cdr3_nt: TGTGCCAGCAGCGCCTGGGGGGAAGCGGGAGTTTTCTTC
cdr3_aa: CASSAWGEAGVFF

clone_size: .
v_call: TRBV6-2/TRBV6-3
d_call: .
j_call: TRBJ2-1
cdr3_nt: TGTGCCAGCAGTAAGACCGGGACTCCTAACAATGAGCAGTTCTTC
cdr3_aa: CASSKTGTPNNEQFF

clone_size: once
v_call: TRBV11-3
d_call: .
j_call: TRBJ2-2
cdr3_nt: TGTGCCAGCACCCTAGGGGGTTCAGACACCGGGGAGCTGTTTTTT
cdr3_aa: CASTLGGSDTGELFF

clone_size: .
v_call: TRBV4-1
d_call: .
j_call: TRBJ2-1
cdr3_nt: TGCGCCAGCAGCCAATCCAGGGCACTCGGGGAGCAGTTCTTC
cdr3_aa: CASSQSRALGEQFF

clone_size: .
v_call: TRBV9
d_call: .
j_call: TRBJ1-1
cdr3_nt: TGTGCCAGCAGCGTGATAACAGGGAACACTGAAGCTTTCTTT
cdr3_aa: CASSVITGNTEAFF

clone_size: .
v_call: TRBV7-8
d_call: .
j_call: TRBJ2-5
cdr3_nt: TGTGCCAGCAGCTTAGTTCAGGGGGAGACCCAGTACTTC
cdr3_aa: CASSLVQGETQYF

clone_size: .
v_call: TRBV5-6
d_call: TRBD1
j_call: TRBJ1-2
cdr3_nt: TGTGCCAGCAGAATAAGACAGGGGAACTATGGCTACACCTTC
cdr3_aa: CASRIRQGNYGYTF

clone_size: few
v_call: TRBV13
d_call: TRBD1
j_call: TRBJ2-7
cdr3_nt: TGTGCCAGCAGCTTAGTGGTTTTACAGGGGTCCTCCTACGAGCAGTACTTC
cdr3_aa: CASSLVVLQGSSYEQYF

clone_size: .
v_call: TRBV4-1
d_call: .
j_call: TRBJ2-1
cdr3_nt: TGCGCCAGCAGCCAAGAGGTAGTTTCCTACAATGAGCAGTTCTTC
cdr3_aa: CASSQEVVSYNEQFF

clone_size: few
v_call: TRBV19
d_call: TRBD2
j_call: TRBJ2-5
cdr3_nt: TGTGCCAGTAGTATTCCCCTGGCGGGGGGCCGAGAGACCCAGTACTTC
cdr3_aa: CASSIPLAGGRETQYF

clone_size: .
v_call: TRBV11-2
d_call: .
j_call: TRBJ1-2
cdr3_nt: TGTGCCAGCAGCCCAGAGGGAGTCGAAGCTAACTATGGCTACACCTTC
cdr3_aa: CASSPEGVEANYGYTF

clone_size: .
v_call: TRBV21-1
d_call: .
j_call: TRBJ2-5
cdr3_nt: TGTGCCAGCAGCAAAGCCCCGGGACTCCTGACTAGCGGGAGGGCCTGGGAGACCCAGTACTTC
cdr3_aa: CASSKAPGLLTSGRAWETQYF

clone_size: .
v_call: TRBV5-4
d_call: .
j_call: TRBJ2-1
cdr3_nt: TGTGCCAGCAGCTTGGGCGGGCAGTCCTACAATGAGCAGTTCTTC
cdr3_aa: CASSLGGQSYNEQFF

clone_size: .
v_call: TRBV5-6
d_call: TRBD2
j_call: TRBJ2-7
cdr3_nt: TGTGCCAGCAGCTGGCTAGCGGGAGGTTCCTACGAGCAGTACTTC
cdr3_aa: CASSWLAGGSYEQYF

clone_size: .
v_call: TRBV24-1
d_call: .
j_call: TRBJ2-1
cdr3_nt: TGTGCCACCAGTGATGTGCGGTACAATGAGCAGTTCTTC
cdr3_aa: CATSDVRYNEQFF

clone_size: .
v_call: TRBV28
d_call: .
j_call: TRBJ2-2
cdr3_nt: TGTGCCAGCACCAGGGTCACCGGGGAGCTGTTTTTT
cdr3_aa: CASTRVTGELFF

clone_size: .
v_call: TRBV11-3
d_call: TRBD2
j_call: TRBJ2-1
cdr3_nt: TGTGCCAGCAGCCAAGGGGGTCCGGGACTAGCTGGTGATGAGCAGTTCTTC
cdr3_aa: CASSQGGPGLAGDEQFF

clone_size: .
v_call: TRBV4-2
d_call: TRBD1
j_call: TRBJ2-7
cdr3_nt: TGTGCCAGCAGCCCCCGGGACAGCTACGAGCAGTACTTC
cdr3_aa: CASSPRDSYEQYF

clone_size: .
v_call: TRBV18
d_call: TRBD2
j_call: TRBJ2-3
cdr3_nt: TGTGCCAGCTCTCCGGGACTAGCGGAAAACACAGATACGCAGTATTTT
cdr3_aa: CASSPGLAENTDTQYF

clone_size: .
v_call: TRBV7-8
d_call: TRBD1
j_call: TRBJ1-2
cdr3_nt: TGTGCCAGCAGCTTAGCGTGGACAGGGGGAAACTATGGCTACACCTTC
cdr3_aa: CASSLAWTGGNYGYTF

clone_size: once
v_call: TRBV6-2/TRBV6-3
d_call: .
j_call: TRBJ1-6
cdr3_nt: TGTGCCAGCAGTCGCTGGAAAGGGGGGGTGAGCTCCTATAATTCACCCCTCCACTTT
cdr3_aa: CASSRWKGGVSSYNSPLHF

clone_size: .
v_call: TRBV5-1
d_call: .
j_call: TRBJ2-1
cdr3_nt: TGCGCCAGCAGCTTGATAGGCGGCCAATCCTACAATGAGCAGTTCTTC
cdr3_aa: CASSLIGGQSYNEQFF

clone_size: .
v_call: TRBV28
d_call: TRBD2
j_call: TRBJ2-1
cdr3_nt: TGTGCCAGCAGTTCGTTGGCTAGCGGGAGATTGAATGAGCAGTTCTTC
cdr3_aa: CASSSLASGRLNEQFF

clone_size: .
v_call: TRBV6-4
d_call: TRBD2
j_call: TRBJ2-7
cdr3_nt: TGTGCCAGCAGCCGGACTAGCGGGAAGTCCCCGCCCTCCTACGAGCAGTACTTC
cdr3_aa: CASSRTSGKSPPSYEQYF

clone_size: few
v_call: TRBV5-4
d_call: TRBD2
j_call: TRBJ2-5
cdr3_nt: TGTGCCAGCAGCTTGGGACTAGCGGGGCTCCAAGAGACCCAGTACTTC
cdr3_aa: CASSLGLAGLQETQYF

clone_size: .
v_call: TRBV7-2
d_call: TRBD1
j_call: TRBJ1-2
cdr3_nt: TGTGCCAGCAGCACCGGACAGGGCCACCGAAACTATGGCTACACCTTC
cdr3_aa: CASSTGQGHRNYGYTF